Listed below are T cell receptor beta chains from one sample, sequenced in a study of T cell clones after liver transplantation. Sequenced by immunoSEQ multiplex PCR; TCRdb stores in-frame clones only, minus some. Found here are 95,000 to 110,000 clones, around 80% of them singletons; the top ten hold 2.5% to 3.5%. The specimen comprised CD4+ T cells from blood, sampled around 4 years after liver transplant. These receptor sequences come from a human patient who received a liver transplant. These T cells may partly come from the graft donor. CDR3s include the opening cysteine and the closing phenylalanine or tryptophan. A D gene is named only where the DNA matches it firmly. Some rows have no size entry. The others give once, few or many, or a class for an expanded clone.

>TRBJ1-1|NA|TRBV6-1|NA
TGTGCCAGCCTCGTGGGAGGGGGCACTGAAGCTTTCTTT
CASLVGGGTEAFF
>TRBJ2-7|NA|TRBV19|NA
TGTGCCAGTACCCTGACCCCTAACAGGGAAAGCGAGCAGTACTTC
CASTLTPNRESEQYF
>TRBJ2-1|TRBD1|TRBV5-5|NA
TGTGCCAGCAGCTTGGTGGGTGTCGGGACAGGGTTTAATGAGCAGTTCTTC
CASSLVGVGTGFNEQFF
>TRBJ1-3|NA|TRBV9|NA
TGTGCCAGCAGCGTAGCTTCGGGTGGGAGGGGACCAAACTCTGGAAACACCATATATTTT
CASSVASGGRGPNSGNTIYF
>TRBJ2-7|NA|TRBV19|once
TGTGCCAGTGGGACGTTGGGGGCCTACGAGCAGTACTTC
CASGTLGAYEQYF
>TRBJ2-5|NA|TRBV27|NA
TGTGCCAGCAGTCCGACTTCTCAAACCCGGAGGACCCAGTACTTC
CASSPTSQTRRTQYF
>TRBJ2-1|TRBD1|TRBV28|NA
TGTGCCAGCAGTTTTCTACAGGGGGAAGGCAATGAGCAGTTCTTC
CASSFLQGEGNEQFF
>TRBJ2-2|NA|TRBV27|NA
TGTGCCAGCAGTTCACACCTAAACAGAAACACCGGGGAGCTGTTTTTT
CASSSHLNRNTGELFF
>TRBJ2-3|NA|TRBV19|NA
TGTGCCAGTAATTCCCCCGGCCAGACAGATACGCAGTATTTT
CASNSPGQTDTQYF
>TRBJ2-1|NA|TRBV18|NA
TGTGCCAGCTCACCACCGCGGTCGGGGTACAATGAGCAGTTCTTC
CASSPPRSGYNEQFF
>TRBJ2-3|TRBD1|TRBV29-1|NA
TGCAGCCCTAAACCCGACAGGGGTACCACAGATACGCAGTATTTT
CSPKPDRGTTDTQYF
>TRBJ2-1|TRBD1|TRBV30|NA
TGTGCCTGGACCCGGGACAGGGGAATGGTCTCCTACAATGAGCAGTTCTTC
CAWTRDRGMVSYNEQFF
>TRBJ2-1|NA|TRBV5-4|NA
TGTGCCAGCAGCTTGGGAGGGGGGCCTAACAATGAGCAGTTCTTC
CASSLGGGPNNEQFF
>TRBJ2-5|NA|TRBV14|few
TGTGCCAGCAGCCCCCAGATAGGGGCCAGGGAGACCCAGTACTTC
CASSPQIGARETQYF
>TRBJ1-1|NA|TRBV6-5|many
TGTGCCAGCAGCCCGACAAGCAGGAACACTGAAGCTTTCTTT
CASSPTSRNTEAFF
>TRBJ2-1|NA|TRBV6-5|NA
TGTGCCAGCAGTACTCCCGGGGCGTGGAATGAGCAGTTCTTC
CASSTPGAWNEQFF
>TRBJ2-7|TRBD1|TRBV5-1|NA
TGCGCCAGCAGCTTGGCGGGGGACAGGGTAGACGAGCAGTACTTC
CASSLAGDRVDEQYF
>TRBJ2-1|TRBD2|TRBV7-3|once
TGTGCCAGCAGCTTAGTTAGCGGGAGCTCCTGGGTCAATGAGCAGTTCTTC
CASSLVSGSSWVNEQFF
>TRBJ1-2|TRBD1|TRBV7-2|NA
TGTGCCAGCAGCCCTCAGCGGGACAGGGGGCCTGGCTACACCTTC
CASSPQRDRGPGYTF
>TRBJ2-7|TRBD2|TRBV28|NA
TGTGCCAGCAGTTTGATAGGGACTACCTACGAGCAGTACTTC
CASSLIGTTYEQYF
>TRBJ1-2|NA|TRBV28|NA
TGTGCCAGCCTTGGTCACCCACGCTATGGCTACACCTTC
CASLGHPRYGYTF
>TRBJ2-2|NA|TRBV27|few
TGTGCCAGCAAAGAAAGACAGGCGAACACCGGGGAGCTGTTTTTT
CASKERQANTGELFF
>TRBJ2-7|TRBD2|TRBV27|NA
TGTGCCAGCATGGGGGTAATAGCGGGAGCCTACGAGCAGTACTTC
CASMGVIAGAYEQYF
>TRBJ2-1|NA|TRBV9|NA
TGTGCCAGCAGCGTTGGCTATGAGCAGTTCTTC
CASSVGYEQFF
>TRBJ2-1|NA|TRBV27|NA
TGTGCCAGCAGTTTACTCCCAGGGAGCTCCTACAATGAGCAGTTCTTC
CASSLLPGSSYNEQFF
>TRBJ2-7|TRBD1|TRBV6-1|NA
TGTGCCAGCAGTGAACTCAAAACGACAGGGGGACGGTACGAGCAGTACTTC
CASSELKTTGGRYEQYF
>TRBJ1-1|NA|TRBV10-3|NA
TGTGCCATCAAAGGTTTGGGGGACACTGAAGCTTTCTTT
CAIKGLGDTEAFF
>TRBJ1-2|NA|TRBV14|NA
TGTGCCAGCAGCCAAGACCCCCTGGGGGGGATTAGCTATGGCTACACCTTC
CASSQDPLGGISYGYTF
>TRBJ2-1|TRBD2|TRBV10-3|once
TGTGCCATCAGATCCGGGACTAGCGACTACAATGAGCAGTTCTTC
CAIRSGTSDYNEQFF
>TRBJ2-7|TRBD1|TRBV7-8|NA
TGTGCCAGCAGCTCGTTCGGACAGGTCAACAAAAACGAGCAGTACTTC
CASSSFGQVNKNEQYF
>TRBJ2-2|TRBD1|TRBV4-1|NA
TGCGCCAGCAGCCAAGGCCGAGGGGGCGGACCGAGCACCGGGGAGCTGTTTTTT
CASSQGRGGGPSTGELFF
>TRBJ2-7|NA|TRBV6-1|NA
TGTGCCAGCAGTCGGCAGGAAGCCTACGAGCAGTACTTC
CASSRQEAYEQYF
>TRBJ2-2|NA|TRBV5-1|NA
TGCGCCAGCAGCTTGGACGGGGGGCCAGGGGAGCTGTTTTTT
CASSLDGGPGELFF
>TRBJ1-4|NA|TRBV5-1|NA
TGCGCCAGCAGGGGGGAGGGCCCACCCAAACTGTTTTTT
CASRGEGPPKLFF
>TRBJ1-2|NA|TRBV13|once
TGTGCCAGCAGCTCGATAGGTAGGGTAACCGGCGGCTACACCTTC
CASSSIGRVTGGYTF
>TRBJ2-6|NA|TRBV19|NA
TGTGCCAGTAGCCATCTTCGCTCTGGGGCCAACGTCCTGACTTTC
CASSHLRSGANVLTF
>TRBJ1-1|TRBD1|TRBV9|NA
TGTGCCAGCGGCGGGGGCAGGGGGCGGACTGAAGCTTTCTTT
CASGGGRGRTEAFF
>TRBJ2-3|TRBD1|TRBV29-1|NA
TGCAGCTTGGACAGGGGGGCAGATACGCAGTATTTT
CSLDRGADTQYF
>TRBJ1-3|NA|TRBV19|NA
TGTGCCAGTAGCCAAGGGAGTAGGTCTGGAAACACCATATATTTT
CASSQGSRSGNTIYF
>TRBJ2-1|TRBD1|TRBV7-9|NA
TGTGCCAGCAGCCCCGGGACAGGGGGTTACAATGAGCAGTTCTTC
CASSPGTGGYNEQFF
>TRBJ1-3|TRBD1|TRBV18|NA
TGTGCCAGCTCACGACAGGGGACGGGCTCTGGAAACACCATATATTTT
CASSRQGTGSGNTIYF
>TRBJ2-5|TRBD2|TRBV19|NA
TGTGCCAGTAGTATGAATAGCGGGAGTGCGACCCAGTACTTC
CASSMNSGSATQYF
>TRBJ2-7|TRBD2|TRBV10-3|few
TGTGCCATCAATCGAGGGACTAGCTATCCCTACGAGCAGTACTTC
CAINRGTSYPYEQYF
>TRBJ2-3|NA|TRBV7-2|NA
TGTGCCAGCAGCTCTCATTCCCCCGAGCCGCAGTATTTT
CASSSHSPEPQYF
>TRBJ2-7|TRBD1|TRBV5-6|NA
TGTGCCAGCAGTGGACAGGGCCATACTTACGAGCAGTACTTC
CASSGQGHTYEQYF